These 24 T cell receptor beta chains came from one sample sequenced in a study of OX40 agonist ivuxolimab in advanced cancers. Libraries were constructed by the immunoSEQ multiplex PCR assay. Entries here come from immuneACCESS through TCRdb and include only in-frame sequences with V and J called. Some clones fail to appear in such tables; in the studies checked, an unresolved V gene covers under half of the shortfall, and the cause of the remainder is unknown. Here the sample has over 85,000 clones; over 85% occur a single time. Together, the top ten hold less than 0.35% of the sample. The starting material was CD4+ or CD8+ T cells sorted from blood, obtained in a trial of the OX40 agonist ivuxolimab. The receptors here all came from an adult with an advanced solid tumor such as melanoma, head and neck, liver or kidney cancer.

The rearrangement links TRBV5-3 to TRBJ1-4; a possible D gene is TRBD1 (6 bases). TRBV5-3 is an ORF, with its function uncertain. The germline V and J ends were trimmed by 5 bases and 10 bases, with 12 bases remaining between them. This CDR3 region has 12 residues. CDR3 nucleotide sequence: TGTGCCAGAAGTTTACAGGGTAGAAAACTGTTTTTT. It codes for CARSLQGRKLFF.

The J gene is TRBJ2-7, the V gene TRBV6-1; 10 nucleotides agree with TRBD1. The CDR3 loop spans 14 amino acids. Germline CDR1 is MNHNS and CDR2 is SASEGT. V dropped 5 bases and J dropped 3; count of bases not matched to a gene: 4. In nucleotides, the CDR3 is TGTGCCAGCAGTCGGACAGGGGGATTCTACGAGCAGTACTTC. Residues: CASSRTGGFYEQYF.

V is TRBV6-6 and J is TRBJ2-7; possibly TRBD2 for D (6 bases). CDR1 is MNHNY and CDR2 is SVGAGI in the germline V gene (reference sequence). The length of the CDR3 is 12 residues. Trimming pared 6 bases from V and 6 bases from J, leaving 12 bases between. Here the CDR3 reads CASRARDFEQYF. The CDR3 bases are TGTGCCAGCAGGGCCCGGGACTTCGAGCAGTACTTC.

The rearrangement uses TRBV2 and TRBJ1-5; 9 positions match TRBD1. CDR3 size: 15 residues. Germline V gene lookup returns CDR1 SNHLY and CDR2 FYNNEI. Trimming at V came to 5 bases and at J to 5 bases, leaving 7 bases not matched to a gene. CDR3 protein: CASSPDRGGYQPQHF. CDR3 DNA sequence: TGTGCCAGCAGTCCGGACAGGGGAGGATATCAGCCCCAGCATTTT. Supplemented by reference TRBV2 and TRBJ1-5, the full variable domain reads EPEVTQTPSHQVTQMGQEVILRCVPISNHLYFYWYRQILGQKVEFLVSFYNNEISEKSEIFDDQFSVERPDGSNFTLKIRSTKLEDSAMYFCASSPDRGGYQPQHFGDGTRLSIL.

The genes are TRBV13 and TRBJ2-3; 7 nucleotides match TRBD1. The trim removed 5 bases at V and 2 bases at J, leaving 16 bases unmatched. The CDR3 runs to 18 residues. The germline gives CDR1 PRHDT, CDR2 FYEKMQ (reference sequence). CDR3 sequence: CASSHLMRGPSYTDTQYF. CDR3 DNA sequence: TGTGCCAGCAGCCACCTTATGAGGGGGCCGTCTTACACAGATACGCAGTATTTT.

The chain couples TRBV19 to TRBJ1-5, with D tentatively TRBD1 (6 bases). V shed 6 bases and J shed 11 bases, with 17 bases lying between them. This CDR3 comprises 13 residues. Germline CDR1 is LNHDA and CDR2 is SQIVND (reference sequence). CDR3 sequence: CASRQVGGPTQHF. For the CDR3, the DNA is TGTGCCAGTAGACAGGTCGGGGGCCCGACCCAGCATTTT.

The chain uses TRBV18 and TRBJ1-3, with TRBD1 matching over 9 bases. Losses at the gene ends were 6 bases for V and 4 bases for J; bases not matched to a gene: 7. CDR1 KGHSH and CDR2 LQKENI come from the germline V gene. This CDR3 has 15 amino acids. This CDR3 is CASSWDRAAGNTIYF. The CDR3 DNA sequence: TGTGCCAGCTCCTGGGACAGGGCAGCAGGAAACACCATATATTTT.

J is TRBJ2-2 and V is TRBV4-3, with D perhaps TRBD1 (6 bases). Trimming removed 2 bases from V and 1 base from J, with 23 bases in between. The CDR3 contains 20 residues. Germline V gene sequence: CDR1 LGHNA, CDR2 YSLEER. The CDR3 bases are TGCGCCAGCAGCCAACCCCGTTGGACAGCGTACAGAAGGAACACCGGGGAGCTGTTTTTT. It yields the protein CASSQPRWTAYRRNTGELFF.

V and J are TRBV5-4 and TRBJ2-5; 9 bases align to TRBD1. Germline V gene lookup returns CDR1 SGHNT and CDR2 YYREEE (reference sequence). The J segment lost 4 bases and the V segment lost 3 bases, leaving 10 bases of the junction unmatched. The CDR3 covers 16 residues. The CDR3 nucleotides are TGTGCCAGCAGCTCACTCCGGGACAGGGTGGTAGAGACCCAGTACTTC. It translates to CASSSLRDRVVETQYF.

The chain has TRBV27 and TRBJ2-3; D possibly uses TRBD1 or TRBD2 (6 bases each). Germline V lookup: CDR1 MNHEY, CDR2 SMNVEV (reference sequence). The V gene lost 2 bases and the J gene lost 4 bases, with 7 bases spanning the gap. The CDR3 covers 13 residues. CDR3 nucleotides: TGTGCCAGCAGTTTAGGGGGGCCAGATACGCAGTATTTT. This encodes CASSLGGPDTQYF.

The DNA of the CDR3 is TGTGCCTTCCTTGGGCAGGGACCACTTAACTATGGCTACACCTTC. Translated: CAFLGQGPLNYGYTF. This chain joins TRBV30 and TRBJ1-2; D possibly corresponds to TRBD1 (5 bases). Trimming shortened V by 7 bases and J by 1 base, and 19 bases separated the two germline ends. The CDR3 loop spans 15 amino acids. Germline values: CDR1 GTSNPN, CDR2 SVGIG (reference sequence).

Only one count was recorded for this clone. This sequence joins TRBV4-3 and TRBJ1-1, with D tentatively TRBD1 (5 bases). Looked up from germline, CDR1 is LGHNA and CDR2 is YSLEER. The CDR3 has 14 residues. V was pared by 8 bases and J by 3 bases, with 16 bases between. The CDR3 nucleotides are TGCGCCAGCGCACGGCATGGGGGTGACACTGAAGCTTTCTTT. Its translation: CASARHGGDTEAFF.

This chain connects TRBV5-8 to TRBJ2-7; 9 positions match TRBD1. J gave up 6 bases and V 2 bases, and 9 bases lay outside the gene matches. This CDR3 spans 15 amino acids. Germline lookup yields CDR1 SGHTS and CDR2 YDEGEE. CDR3 region: CASSLSWTGDTEQYF. The CDR3, as DNA: TGTGCCAGCAGCTTAAGTTGGACAGGGGATACCGAGCAGTACTTC.

The gene calls are TRBV6-6 and TRBJ2-4; 10 bases match TRBD2. The CDR3 loop spans 13 amino acids. Trimming at V came to 6 bases and at J to 10 bases, leaving 6 bases not matched to a gene. Looked up from germline, CDR1 is MNHNY and CDR2 is SVGAGI (reference sequence). The CDR3 region is CASSSETSGIQYF. CDR3 coding DNA: TGTGCCAGCAGCTCCGAGACTAGCGGGATTCAGTACTTC.

CDR3 amino acids: CASSYADVGTNTEAFF. The CDR3 bases are TGTGCCAGCAGTTACGCTGATGTGGGGACGAACACTGAAGCTTTCTTT. This sequence joins TRBV6-5 and TRBJ1-1; possibly TRBD1 for D (5 bases). Germline loops: CDR1 MNHEY, CDR2 SVGAGI. Between the trimmed V and J ends, which lost 2 bases and 1 base, there was a span of 14 bases. This CDR3 comprises 16 residues.

The chain joins TRBV19 to TRBJ2-2; maybe TRBD1 (5 bases). Germline loops: CDR1 LNHDA, CDR2 SQIVND (reference sequence). CDR3 length: 16 residues. V lost 7 bases and J lost 5, with 20 bases in between. CDR3 protein: CASNAGPWGFTGELFF. CDR3 DNA sequence: TGTGCCAGTAACGCAGGGCCCTGGGGCTTTACCGGGGAGCTGTTTTTT.

The chain couples TRBV7-2 to TRBJ2-3; D is unclear. The CDR3 consists of 12 residues. Between the trimmed V and J ends, which lost 1 base and 6 bases, there was a span of 5 bases. The germline gives CDR1 SGHTA, CDR2 FQGNSA. The CDR3 nucleotides are TGTGCCAGCAGCTTAGTTGTGGATACGCAGTATTTT. It encodes CASSLVVDTQYF.

The chain joins TRBV19 to TRBJ1-1; 7 nucleotides match TRBD1. CDR1 and CDR2 (germline): LNHDA, SQIVND (reference sequence). The length of the CDR3 is 14 residues. With V trimmed by 9 bases and J by 6 bases, 13 bases remained unmatched. CDR3 DNA: TGTGCCAGCACCCTTGACAGGGTAATGGCTGAAGCTTTCTTT. Translation: CASTLDRVMAEAFF.

Here the CDR3 reads CASSSIDGGQGAFF. In DNA form, the CDR3 reads TGTGCCAGCAGCTCTATTGACGGCGGACAGGGAGCTTTCTTT. The chain couples TRBV7-9 to TRBJ1-1, with 8 bases that match TRBD1. Unmatched junction bases numbered 11, after V lost 4 bases and J lost 10 bases. CDR1 is SEHNR, CDR2 FQNEAQ, per germline (reference sequence). This CDR3 is 14 amino acids long.

This clone was detected only a few times. This rearrangement joins TRBV7-9 to TRBJ1-2, with TRBD1 as a possible D gene (5 bases). Germline-derived CDR1 and CDR2 are SEHNR and FQNEAQ (reference sequence). The CDR3 spans 14 residues. V was cut by 5 bases and J by 4 bases, with 14 bases left in between. DNA for the CDR3: TGTGCCAGCAGCCCCCCGGGGCAGGCCTATGGCTACACCTTC. Translation gives CASSPPGQAYGYTF.

The DNA for the CDR3 is TGTGCCAGCAGTGAACGGCAGGGAGGGCAGCCCCAGCATTTT. This encodes CASSERQGGQPQHF. The J gene is TRBJ1-5, the V gene TRBV6-5; TRBD1 might be the D (5 bases). The germline V gene has CDR1 MNHEY and CDR2 SVGAGI. V gave up 5 bases and J gave up 7 bases, with 15 bases separating them. CDR3 length: 14 residues.

The chain combines TRBV9 with TRBJ2-1, with D tentatively TRBD2 (5 bases). Trimming took 0 bases from V and 5 from J, leaving 12 bases between them. Germline CDR1 and CDR2: SGDLS and YYNGEE. The CDR3 totals 15 residues. CDR3 in amino acids: CASSVVPGWDNEQFF. The CDR3, as DNA: TGTGCCAGCAGCGTAGTACCGGGATGGGACAATGAGCAGTTCTTC. The whole variable domain, filled in from reference TRBV9 and TRBJ2-1, reads DSGVTQTPKHLITATGQRVTLRCSPRSGDLSVYWYQQSLDQGLQFLIQYYNGEERAKGNILERFSAQQFPDLHSELNLSSLELGDSALYFCASSVVPGWDNEQFFGPGTRLTVL.

V gene TRBV6-6 combines with J gene TRBJ1-2; 10 positions match TRBD1. The V and J ends lost 6 bases and 4 bases, in that order; junction bases with no gene match: 5. The germline gives CDR1 MNHNY, CDR2 SVGAGI (reference sequence). This CDR3 spans 14 amino acids. CDR3 residues: CASRTGGNSYGYTF. The CDR3, as DNA: TGTGCCAGCAGGACAGGGGGCAACAGCTATGGCTACACCTTC.

The chain recombines TRBV28 with TRBJ2-5; possibly TRBD1 or TRBD2 for D (5 bases each). Trimming stripped 6 bases from V and 1 base from J, with 9 bases between. Looked up from germline, CDR1 is MDHEN and CDR2 is SYDVKM. The CDR3 contains 13 residues. The CDR3: CASSSGSQETQYF. CDR3 DNA sequence: TGTGCCAGCAGCTCAGGGAGCCAAGAGACCCAGTACTTC.